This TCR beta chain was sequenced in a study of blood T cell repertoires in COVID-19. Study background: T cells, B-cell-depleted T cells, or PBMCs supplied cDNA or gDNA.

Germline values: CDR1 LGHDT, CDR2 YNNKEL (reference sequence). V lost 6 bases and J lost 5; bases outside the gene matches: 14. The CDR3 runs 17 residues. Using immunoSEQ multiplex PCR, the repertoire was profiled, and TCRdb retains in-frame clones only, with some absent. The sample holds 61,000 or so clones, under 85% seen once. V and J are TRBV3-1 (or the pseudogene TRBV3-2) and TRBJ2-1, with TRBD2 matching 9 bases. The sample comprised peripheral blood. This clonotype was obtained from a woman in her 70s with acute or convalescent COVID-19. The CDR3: CASSLWGGGARHNEQFF. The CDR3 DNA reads TGTGCCAGCAGTCTTTGGGGCGGGGGGGCTCGGCACAATGAGCAGTTCTTC.